This T cell receptor (beta chain) was obtained from a study of T cells expressing NK-cell markers. As for the study in general: Researchers got TCR beta repertoires out of sorted CD3+CD56+NKG2C+, CD3+CD56+NKG2C- and CD3+CD56-NKG2C+ T cells.

Per the germline V gene, CDR1 is KGHSH and CDR2 is LQKENI. The CDR3 sequence is 13 residues long. Each CDR3 protein gets one entry in TCRdb, which reprocessed the 5' RACE reads and gives no DNA. The sample data list about 450,000 distinct CDR3 sequences. Regarding this clonotype: The antigen is unknown.

Study-level points and caveats: In a group of 5 or 6 donors, dominant NKG2C+ clonotypes represented roughly 1.0-7.0% of CD8+ T cells.

The sequencing sample was made of blood T cells: a sorted CD56 or NKG2C T cell subset, CD4+ or CD8+ T cells, or bulk PBMC T cells (not recorded which). The chain uses TRBV18 and TRBJ2-1. This receptor was obtained from a woman aged 18 to 75 in good health. The CDR3: CASSPPVRDEQFF.